These T cell receptor beta chains were read from a single sample in a study of shared clonotypes between healthy human individuals. Libraries were prepared by immunoSEQ multiplex PCR; TCRdb keeps only in-frame clonotypes and omits some of them. The sample holds roughly 1,500,000 clones; 98% are singletons and the top ten take approximately 0.4%. Sequencing was performed on naive CD4+ T cells sorted from blood. Every receptor here comes from a man aged 30-40 years in good health. Both conserved end residues are part of each CDR3. A D gene is named only where the DNA matches it firmly. Clone size appears in some rows only: once, few, many, or a class for an expanded clone.

V,D,size,J,DNA,CDR3
TRBV29-1,.,.,TRBJ2-1,TGCAGCGCCTCCGGGACAATCCATCGTGAGCAGTTCTTC,CSASGTIHREQFF
TRBV6-5,TRBD1,.,TRBJ1-4,TGTGCCAGCAGTTACCAGGGGGGTGAAAAACTGTTTTTT,CASSYQGGEKLFF
TRBV28,TRBD1,.,TRBJ1-2,TGTGCCAGCACTAAGCCTGACAGGGCTAACTATGGCTACACCTTC,CASTKPDRANYGYTF
TRBV28,TRBD1,.,TRBJ1-5,TGTGCCAGCAGTCCAAGGTGGACAGGGGACAATCAGCCCCAGCATTTT,CASSPRWTGDNQPQHF
TRBV4-1,TRBD2,.,TRBJ2-7,TGCGCCAGCAGCCAAGATGCAACGGGAGGTGCCTACGAGCAGTACTTC,CASSQDATGGAYEQYF
TRBV9,TRBD2,.,TRBJ2-1,TGTGCCAGCAGCGCGCTGGCGGTAGCGGGAGCCTCCTACAATGAGCAGTTCTTC,CASSALAVAGASYNEQFF
TRBV6-5,.,.,TRBJ2-6,TGTGCCAGCAGTCCAGACAGGAGGAAGGGGGACGTCCTGACTTTC,CASSPDRRKGDVLTF
TRBV11-2,TRBD1,.,TRBJ1-2,TGTGCCAGCACCCAGGGACAGGGTCTCTTTTATGGCTACACCTTC,CASTQGQGLFYGYTF
TRBV30,TRBD2,.,TRBJ2-7,TGTGCCTGGTCGCCTAGCGGGAATGTAGGGCAGTACTTC,CAWSPSGNVGQYF
TRBV25-1,.,.,TRBJ1-1,TGTGCCAGCAGTCGAAAGATACCTGGTTTGGCTTTCTTT,CASSRKIPGLAFF
TRBV2,.,.,TRBJ2-1,TGTGCCAGAGGAAATGAGCAGTTCTTC,CARGNEQFF
TRBV5-1,.,.,TRBJ1-1,TGCGCCAGCAGCACTGAAGCTTTCTTT,CASSTEAFF
TRBV5-1,TRBD2,.,TRBJ2-5,TGCGCCAGCAGCAAGCTAGCGGGAGTGAAAGAGACCCAGTACTTC,CASSKLAGVKETQYF
TRBV28,.,.,TRBJ2-2,TGTGCCAGCAGTCTCCCGGGACGGAACACCGGGGAGCTGTTTTTT,CASSLPGRNTGELFF
TRBV7-2,.,.,TRBJ1-4,TGTGCCAGCAGCTTAACGAGGGCGCTTAGGGAAAAACTGTTTTTT,CASSLTRALREKLFF
TRBV2,.,once,TRBJ2-7,TGTGCCAGCAATTCAAGGGCGGCCTACGAGCAGTACTTC,CASNSRAAYEQYF
TRBV7-2,.,.,TRBJ1-5,TGTGCCAGCAGCTTAGACGGTTATAGCAATCAGCCCCAGCATTTT,CASSLDGYSNQPQHF
TRBV25-1,.,.,TRBJ1-2,TGTGCCAGCAGTGATTTTGGAAGGGCGGGTCACTATGGCTACACCTTC,CASSDFGRAGHYGYTF
TRBV5-4,.,.,TRBJ2-7,TGTGCCAGCAGCTTAGACTTAATTTCCTACGAGCAGTACTTC,CASSLDLISYEQYF
TRBV4-2,.,.,TRBJ1-5,TGTGCCAGCAGCCACGAAACCGGGTACAATCAGCCCCAGCATTTT,CASSHETGYNQPQHF
TRBV6-1,.,.,TRBJ1-1,TGTGCCAGCAGTGAGATCCAGGCCAAAGCTTTCTTT,CASSEIQAKAFF
TRBV10-3,.,.,TRBJ2-5,TGTGCCATCAGTGAGACATACCAAGAGACCCAGTACTTC,CAISETYQETQYF